This T cell receptor beta chain was obtained from a study of beta chain features in type 1 diabetes. Study conclusions and caveats: In every one of the four CD4+ subsets, TCRB CDR3s were moderately but significantly shorter in Type 1 diabetes patients. The analysis here could not establish whether HLA type shapes TCRB rearrangement. PCR might pick shorter templates more often, in the same way for patients and controls.

Isolation of CD4+ naive, central memory, regulatory and stem cell-like memory cells was achieved by sorting via CD45RO/CCR7/CD25/CD127/CD95/CD27. The CDR3 length is 15 residues. Trimming pared 6 bases from V and 0 bases from J, leaving 14 bases between. Looked up from germline, CDR1 is MNHEY and CDR2 is SMNVEV (reference sequence). As for this clone: Its antigen is as yet unknown.

Of the isolated RNA, all was reverse transcribed, and so the sequenced material was expressed TCRB transcripts. The table came from immunoSEQ multiplex PCR; TCRdb's copy has only in-frame clones and leaves some out. The sample carries 310,000 or so clones, around 9.3% recorded once. This sequence was found in a man aged 25-40 years with type 1 diabetes. V gene TRBV27 combines with J gene TRBJ1-2; D is ambiguous. Sequencing was carried out using central memory CD4+ T cells from blood. CDR3 sequence: CASSSPRQANYGYTF. CDR3 DNA sequence: TGTGCCAGCAGCTCCCCCCGGCAGGCTAACTATGGCTACACCTTC.